The sequence of this T cell receptor (beta chain) was determined in a study of yellow fever vaccine responses in identical twins. TCRdb used MiXCR to reprocess the RT-PCR reads, holding one entry per CDR3 protein. Here the sample spans around 15,000 distinct CDR3 sequences, roughly 80% being singletons. About this clonotype itself: Its antigen is not known.

This CDR3 spans 10 amino acids. CDR1 and CDR2 (germline): SQVTM, ANQGSEA. V was cut by 7 bases and J by 3 bases, with 7 bases left in between. General observations from the study: Vaccine-induced T cell responses in twins were reportedly observed to appear partly convergent, partly personalized.

This TCR was recovered from a woman aged 18 to 35 who received the yellow fever vaccine. The J gene is TRBJ2-7, the V gene TRBV29-1; D uncertain. Material: T cells from blood (PBMCs), unsorted or a sorted subset (not recorded which), obtained before or after yellow fever vaccination (not recorded which). CDR3 loop: CSALDYEQYF. CDR3 nucleotides: TGCAGCGCCTTGGACTACGAGCAGTACTTC.